This TCR beta chain emerged from a study of beta chain features in type 1 diabetes. General study findings and limits: Researchers report that Type 1 diabetes patients had moderately but significantly shorter TCRB CDR3s across all four CD4+ subsets.

This clone came up a few times. Its antigen is currently unknown. Other DNA sequences from this sample encode an identical CDR3 as well. Expressed TCRB transcripts were sequenced because the entire RNA isolate underwent reverse transcription. Libraries were prepared by immunoSEQ multiplex PCR; TCRdb keeps only in-frame clonotypes and omits some of them. Of roughly 240,000 clones detected, 24% appear once; the ten largest clones hold 0.012%. This TCR was sampled from a woman younger than 45 with type 1 diabetes. Source material: naive CD4+ T cells from blood.

The CDR3 region is CASSFGLADYNEQFF. The CDR3, as DNA: TGCGCCAGCAGTTTTGGACTAGCAGACTACAATGAGCAGTTCTTC. The J gene is TRBJ2-1, the V gene TRBV5-1; 8 bases fit TRBD2. The CDR3 contains 15 residues. Germline V gene lookup returns CDR1 SGHRS and CDR2 YFSETQ. J was trimmed by 3 bases and V by 5 bases; bases with no gene match: 7.